Listed below are T cell receptor beta chains from one sample, sequenced in a study of immune evolution from preneoplasia to lung adenocarcinoma. The assay was immunoSEQ multiplex PCR, and TCRdb's table has in-frame clones only and misses some. The sample has just over 2,000 clones; over 65% are singletons. The specimen was FFPE adjacent normal lung tissue. The receptor source for this set is a person between 65 and 79 years old with lung adenocarcinoma. Both conserved end residues are part of each CDR3. Fields, in order: V gene, D gene, J gene, clone size, CDR3 protein, CDR3 DNA. D genes are given only for firm matches. Clone size is stated in some rows and not others, as once, few, many or a class when expanded.

TRBV4-1,NA,TRBJ1-5,NA,CASSQDRDTNQPQHF,TGCGCCAGCAGCCAAGATAGGGATACCAATCAGCCCCAGCATTTT
TRBV2,NA,TRBJ1-3,few,CASRATTGGNTIYF,TGTGCCAGCAGGGCTACCACGGGAGGAAACACCATATATTTT
TRBV10-1,TRBD1,TRBJ2-1,NA,CASRPGTGVGEQFF,TGCGCCAGCAGGCCCGGGACAGGGGTCGGTGAGCAGTTCTTC
TRBV7-3,NA,TRBJ2-5,NA,CASSPNGGLKGETQYF,TGTGCCAGCAGCCCTAATGGGGGATTGAAAGGCGAGACCCAGTACTTC
TRBV7-2,TRBD2,TRBJ2-5,NA,CASSLELAGWETQYF,TGTGCCAGCAGCTTAGAACTAGCGGGGTGGGAGACCCAGTACTTC
TRBV7-9,NA,TRBJ2-1,once,CASSPSTGLKVEQFF,TGTGCCAGCAGCCCGTCGACTGGTTTAAAGGTTGAGCAGTTCTTC
TRBV11-3,TRBD1,TRBJ2-5,NA,CASSLTGGGKTQYF,TGTGCCAGCAGCCTCACAGGGGGCGGGAAGACCCAGTACTTC
TRBV5-4,TRBD1,TRBJ2-1,NA,CASSSEQGKANEQFF,TGTGCCAGCAGCAGCGAACAGGGGAAAGCCAATGAGCAGTTCTTC
TRBV27,TRBD1,TRBJ2-3,once,CASSPGGGPSTDTQYF,TGTGCCAGCAGTCCAGGGGGCGGACCTAGCACAGATACGCAGTATTTT
TRBV7-9,NA,TRBJ1-3,NA,CASSLVGTSGNTIYF,TGTGCCAGCAGCTTAGTAGGGACCTCTGGAAACACCATATATTTT
TRBV18,NA,TRBJ1-3,NA,CASSQTAAGNTIYF,TGTGCCAGCTCGCAGACGGCGGCTGGAAACACCATATATTTT
TRBV7-2,NA,TRBJ1-5,NA,CASSPSRTIGSNQPQHF,TGTGCCAGCAGCCCCTCCAGGACAATCGGCAGCAATCAGCCCCAGCATTTT
TRBV25-1,TRBD1,TRBJ1-4,NA,CASAKGQVATNEKLFF,TGTGCCAGCGCCAAGGGACAGGTTGCAACTAATGAAAAACTGTTTTTT
TRBV28,TRBD2,TRBJ2-2,NA,CASSLGLAGVGELFF,TGTGCCAGCAGTCTCGGACTAGCGGGAGTTGGGGAGCTGTTTTTT
TRBV19,TRBD1,TRBJ1-2,NA,CASRPGQGMNGYTF,TGTGCCAGTAGACCGGGACAGGGGATGAATGGCTACACCTTC
TRBV11-2,TRBD1,TRBJ1-4,few,CASSLGGTGANEKLFF,TGTGCCAGCAGCTTAGGAGGGACAGGCGCCAATGAAAAACTGTTTTTT
TRBV6-5,TRBD1,TRBJ2-5,NA,CASSYSGGETQYF,TGTGCCAGCAGTTACTCAGGGGGCGAGACCCAGTACTTC
TRBV4-1,NA,TRBJ1-2,NA,CASSHQYGYTF,TGCGCCAGCAGCCATCAATATGGCTACACCTTC
TRBV28,TRBD1,TRBJ1-2,NA,CASRSGQGAWGYTF,TGTGCCAGCAGATCGGGACAGGGGGCCTGGGGCTACACCTTC